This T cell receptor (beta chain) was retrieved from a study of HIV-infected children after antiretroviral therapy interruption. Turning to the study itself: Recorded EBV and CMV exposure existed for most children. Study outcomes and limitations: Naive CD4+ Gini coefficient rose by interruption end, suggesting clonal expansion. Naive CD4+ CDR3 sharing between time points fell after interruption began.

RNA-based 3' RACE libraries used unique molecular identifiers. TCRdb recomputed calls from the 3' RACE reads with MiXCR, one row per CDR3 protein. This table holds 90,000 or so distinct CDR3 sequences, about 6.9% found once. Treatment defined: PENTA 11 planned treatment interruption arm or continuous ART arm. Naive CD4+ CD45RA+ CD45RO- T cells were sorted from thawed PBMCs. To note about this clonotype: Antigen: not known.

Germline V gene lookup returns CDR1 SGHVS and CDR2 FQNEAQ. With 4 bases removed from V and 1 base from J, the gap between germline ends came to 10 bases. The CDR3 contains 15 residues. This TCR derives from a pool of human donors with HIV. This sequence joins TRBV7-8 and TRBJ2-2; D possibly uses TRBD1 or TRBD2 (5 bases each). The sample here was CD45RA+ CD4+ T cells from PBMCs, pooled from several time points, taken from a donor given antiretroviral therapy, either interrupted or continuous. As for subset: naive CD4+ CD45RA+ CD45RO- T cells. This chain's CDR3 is CASSSGAMNTGELFF. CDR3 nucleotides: TGTGCCAGCAGCTCCGGGGCGATGAACACCGGGGAGCTGTTTTTT.